Below, 23 T cell receptor beta chains from the same sample are listed, as sequenced in a study of shared clonotypes between healthy human individuals. Sequencing used immunoSEQ multiplex PCR; TCRdb keeps in-frame clones, though not all of them. This table has approximately 400,000 clones, about 96% appearing once. The sequencing sample was made of memory CD8+ T cells sorted from blood. Subset denoted: CD45RO+ cells pooled with CCR7-negative TemRA cells. The receptors were gathered from a man aged 30 to 39 in good health.

The genes are TRBV5-4 and TRBJ1-1; TRBD1 is a possible D gene (6 bases). The germline V gene has CDR1 SGHNT and CDR2 YYREEE (reference sequence). With 0 bases removed from V and 7 bases from J, the gap between germline ends came to 10 bases. There are 13 residues in the CDR3. DNA for the CDR3: TGTGCCAGCAGCTTGGTGGGGGGCGTTGAAGCTTTCTTT. Its translation is CASSLVGGVEAFF.

This chain uses TRBV28 with TRBJ2-3, with 8 bases lining up with TRBD2. The V gene's germline CDR1 is MDHEN and CDR2 SYDVKM. V dropped 3 bases and J dropped 0; count of bases not matched to a gene: 5. This CDR3 spans 16 amino acids. The CDR3 region is CASSLWASGSTDTQYF. CDR3 nucleotide sequence: TGTGCCAGCAGTTTGTGGGCTAGCGGGAGCACAGATACGCAGTATTTT.

The gene calls are TRBV5-6 and TRBJ2-1; D is unclear. Per germline, CDR1 SGHDT and CDR2 YYEEEE. V was shortened by 3 bases and J by 6 bases, with 19 bases between the two germline ends. The length of the CDR3 is 16 residues. The CDR3 loop reads CASSSLTGSRTNEQFF. CDR3 bases: TGTGCCAGCAGCTCCCTAACCGGATCTCGGACCAATGAGCAGTTCTTC.

The rearrangement uses TRBV28 and TRBJ2-5; 12 bases fit TRBD2. The germline gives CDR1 MDHEN, CDR2 SYDVKM. This CDR3 is 16 amino acids long. Trimming cost V 3 bases and J 7 bases; bases outside gene matches: 9. This chain's CDR3 is CASSFGLAGGPGTQYF. DNA for the CDR3: TGTGCCAGCAGTTTCGGGCTAGCGGGAGGGCCGGGGACCCAGTACTTC.

The V gene is TRBV14, the J gene TRBJ2-1; D not certain. V was trimmed by 2 bases and J by 5 bases, leaving 22 bases between them. There are 18 residues in the CDR3. Germline V lookup: CDR1 SGHDN, CDR2 FVKESK. CDR3 DNA: TGTGCCAGCAGCCAAATCCGAAAGGGCCTCTCAATTAACAATGAGCAGTTCTTC. It specifies CASSQIRKGLSINNEQFF.

V and J are TRBV13 and TRBJ1-5; tentative D call: TRBD1 (5 bases). The CDR3 has 13 amino acids. Germline loops: CDR1 PRHDT, CDR2 FYEKMQ (reference sequence). V lost 1 base to trimming and J lost 9 bases, with 10 bases between them. The chain's CDR3 is CASSLEGRGPQHF. DNA of the CDR3: TGTGCCAGCAGCTTAGAGGGGCGCGGGCCCCAGCATTTT.

Points on this clone: The junction differs from germline at one of its ends, possibly a read error. The chain is built from TRBV7-2 and TRBJ2-1; TRBD2 might be the D (6 bases). The CDR3 loop spans 16 amino acids. Germline CDR1 is SGHTA and CDR2 is FQGNSA. CDR3 in amino acids: CATSGVGGAPYNEQFF. In DNA form, the CDR3 reads TGTGCCACCAGCGGCGTAGGCGGGGCGCCTTACAATGAGCAGTTCTTC.

The gene calls are TRBV7-2 and TRBJ2-1, with 8 bases aligning to TRBD2. After removal of 0 bases from V and 7 bases from J, the junction contained 8 bases not matched to a gene. From germline, CDR1 is SGHTA and CDR2 FQGNSA. This CDR3 has 16 residues. In nucleotides, the CDR3 is TGTGCCAGCAGCTTAGCGTCAAGCGGGAGCAGGAATGAGCAGTTCTTC. Protein sequence: CASSLASSGSRNEQFF. The full variable domain, in which reference TRBV7-2 and TRBJ2-1 provide the parts outside the CDR3, is GAGVSQSPSNKVTEKGKDVELRCDPISGHTALYWYRQSLGQGLEFLIYFQGNSAPDKSGLPSDRFSAERTGGSVSTLTIQRTQQEDSAVYLCASSLASSGSRNEQFFGPGTRLTVL.

The rearrangement links TRBV9 to TRBJ2-7; perhaps TRBD2 as D (6 bases). The V gene's germline CDR1 is SGDLS and CDR2 YYNGEE. Between the trimmed V and J ends, which lost 3 bases and 2 bases, there was a span of 12 bases. The CDR3 runs to 14 residues. CDR3 bases: TGTGCCAGCAGCGGCGGGGTCAGCCCCTACGAGCAGTACTTC. Protein: CASSGGVSPYEQYF.

This sequence joins TRBV9 and TRBJ2-3, with D possibly matching TRBD1 (5 bases). V lost 5 bases, J lost 0 bases, and 13 bases lay in between. Germline CDR1 and CDR2: SGDLS and YYNGEE. The CDR3 has 15 amino acids. The CDR3 sequence: CASRHSGKSTDTQYF. The CDR3 DNA reads TGTGCCAGCAGGCACTCAGGGAAGAGCACAGATACGCAGTATTTT.

This chain connects TRBV29-1 to TRBJ1-1; D call uncertain. Germline-derived CDR1 and CDR2 are SQVTM and ANQGSEA. This CDR3 is 13 amino acids long. V was clipped by 4 bases and J by 2 bases, with 11 bases between them. CDR3 region: CSVVGRFNTEAFF. The CDR3 DNA is TGCAGCGTTGTCGGGAGGTTCAACACTGAAGCTTTCTTT.

The chain employs TRBV5-1 and TRBJ2-1, with TRBD1 matching over 8 bases. Looked up from germline, CDR1 is SGHRS and CDR2 is YFSETQ. Trimming removed 5 bases from V and 3 bases from J; junction bases left unmatched: 13. The CDR3 runs to 17 residues. The CDR3 DNA reads TGCGCCAGCAGACCCACTAACCGGGACAGGCACTACAATGAGCAGTTCTTC. Translating it yields CASRPTNRDRHYNEQFF.

V is TRBV6-5 and J is TRBJ1-1, with D possibly TRBD1 on 6 matching bases. Trimming pared 2 bases from V and 5 bases from J, leaving 12 bases between. Germline CDR1 reads MNHEY; CDR2 reads SVGAGI. The CDR3 contains 14 residues. The CDR3 bases are TGTGCCAGCAGTTACGAGGGACAAACGACTGAAGCTTTCTTT. Protein product: CASSYEGQTTEAFF.

V gene TRBV7-3 combines with J gene TRBJ1-4; D might be TRBD1 (5 bases). Trimming stripped 2 bases from V and 7 bases from J, with 5 bases between. The CDR3 is made up of 12 amino acids. Germline CDR1 and CDR2: SGHTA and FQGTGA. The CDR3 spells CASSLDSEKLFF. CDR3 nucleotides: TGTGCCAGCAGCTTAGACAGTGAAAAACTGTTTTTT. The full variable domain, in which reference TRBV7-3 and TRBJ1-4 provide the parts outside the CDR3, is GAGVSQTPSNKVTEKGKYVELRCDPISGHTALYWYRQSLGQGPEFLIYFQGTGAADDSGLPNDRFFAVRPEGSVSTLKIQRTERGDSAVYLCASSLDSEKLFFGSGTQLSVL.

This rearrangement joins TRBV29-1 to TRBJ2-7, with TRBD1 as a possible D gene (6 bases). Germline CDR1 reads SQVTM; CDR2 reads ANQGSEA. The CDR3 runs to 12 residues. Trimming cost V 7 bases and J 3 bases, with 13 bases left between them. For the CDR3, the DNA is TGCAGCGCATCGGGACATCTCTACGAGCAGTACTTC. Translating it yields CSASGHLYEQYF.

On this clone itself: This sample includes further DNA sequences coding for the same CDR3. The V and J genes are TRBV7-3 and TRBJ2-1, with 7 bases matching TRBD2. V lost 0 bases to trimming and J lost 4 bases; unmatched junction nucleotides: 0. Germline assignment: CDR1 SGHTA and CDR2 FQGTGA. This CDR3 has 14 amino acids. The CDR3 DNA reads as TGTGCCAGCAGCTTAACTAGCGGGTACAATGAGCAGTTCTTC. Amino acids: CASSLTSGYNEQFF.

The V gene is TRBV27, the J gene TRBJ1-3; no firm D call. Trimming took off 6 bases at V and 0 bases at J, with 3 bases between the two ends. The CDR3 runs to 12 residues. Germline-derived CDR1 and CDR2 are MNHEY and SMNVEV (reference sequence). This CDR3 reads CASRNSGNTIYF. The DNA of the CDR3 is TGTGCCAGCAGGAACTCTGGAAACACCATATATTTT.

The chain is built from TRBV29-1 and TRBJ2-3; D assignment may be TRBD1 or TRBD2 (6 bases each). CDR1 and CDR2 from the germline V gene are SQVTM and ANQGSEA. The CDR3 totals 14 residues. V lost 7 bases and J lost 5, with 19 bases in between. The CDR3 protein is CSALNRGLGDTQYF. CDR3 nucleotide sequence: TGCAGCGCCCTAAATCGGGGGCTAGGAGATACGCAGTATTTT.

V and J are TRBV5-1 and TRBJ2-7; 7 nucleotides agree with TRBD2. The CDR3 consists of 12 residues. The J segment lost 2 bases and the V segment lost 4 bases, leaving 0 bases of the junction unmatched. The germline gives CDR1 SGHRS, CDR2 YFSETQ. CDR3 sequence (DNA): TGCGCCAGCAGCGGGAGGGCCTACGAGCAGTACTTC. This encodes CASSGRAYEQYF.

The V call is TRBV11-3, the J call TRBJ2-7, with 7 bases fitting TRBD1. Germline lookup yields CDR1 SGHNT and CDR2 YENEEA. V dropped 5 bases and J dropped 7; count of bases not matched to a gene: 5. This CDR3 contains 12 residues. The DNA for the CDR3 is TGTGCCAGCAGCCCGACAGGGCAAGAGCAGTACTTC. Translation: CASSPTGQEQYF.

This chain links TRBV29-1 with TRBJ2-1, with D perhaps given as TRBD1 or TRBD2 (5 bases each). Germline CDR1 is SQVTM and CDR2 is ANQGSEA. V was cut by 7 bases and J by 4 bases, with 8 bases left in between. The CDR3 has 11 residues. The CDR3 bases are TGCAGCGGGGACGCTTACAATGAGCAGTTCTTC. Translating gives CSGDAYNEQFF.

As concerns this clone: Other DNA sequences in the sample encode the same CDR3. J is TRBJ1-5 and V is TRBV6-1; D not resolved. CDR1 is MNHNS, CDR2 SASEGT, per germline. The germline V and J ends were trimmed by 7 bases and 0 bases, with 7 bases remaining between them. The CDR3 runs to 13 residues. The CDR3, as DNA: TGTGCCAGCACGGGGTATAGCAATCAGCCCCAGCATTTT. This codes for CASTGYSNQPQHF.

The chain has TRBV5-6 and TRBJ1-4, with TRBD1 matching 7 bases. The CDR3 is 16 amino acids. With V trimmed by 3 bases and J by 5 bases, 10 bases remained unmatched. CDR1 and CDR2 from the germline V gene are SGHDT and YYEEEE. The CDR3 DNA reads TGTGCCAGCAGCTCTCCCGGACAGGCGGGAAATGAAAAACTGTTTTTT. It yields the protein CASSSPGQAGNEKLFF. Supplemented by reference TRBV5-6 and TRBJ1-4, the full variable domain reads DAGVTQSPTHLIKTRGQQVTLRCSPKSGHDTVSWYQQALGQGPQFIFQYYEEEERQRGNFPDRFSGHQFPNYSSELNVNALLLGDSALYLCASSSPGQAGNEKLFFGSGTQLSVL.